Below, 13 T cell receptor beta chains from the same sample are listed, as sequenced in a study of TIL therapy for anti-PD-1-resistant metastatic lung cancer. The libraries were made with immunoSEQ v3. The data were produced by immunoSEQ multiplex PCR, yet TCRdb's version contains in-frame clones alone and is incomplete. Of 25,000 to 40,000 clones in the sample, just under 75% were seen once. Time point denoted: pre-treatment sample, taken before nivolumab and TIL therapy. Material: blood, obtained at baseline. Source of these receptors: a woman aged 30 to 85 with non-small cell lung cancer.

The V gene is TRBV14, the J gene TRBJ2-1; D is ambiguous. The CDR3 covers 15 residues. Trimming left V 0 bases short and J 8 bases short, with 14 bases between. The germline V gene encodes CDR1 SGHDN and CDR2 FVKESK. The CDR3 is CASSQDLRYTDEQFF. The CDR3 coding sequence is TGTGCCAGCAGCCAAGATCTGAGGTATACGGATGAGCAGTTCTTC.

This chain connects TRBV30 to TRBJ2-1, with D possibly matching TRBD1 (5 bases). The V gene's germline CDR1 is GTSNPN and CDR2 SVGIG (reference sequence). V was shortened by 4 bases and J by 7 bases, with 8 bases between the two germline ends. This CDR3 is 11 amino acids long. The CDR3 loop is CAWKGENEQFF. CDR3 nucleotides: TGTGCCTGGAAAGGGGAAAATGAGCAGTTCTTC.

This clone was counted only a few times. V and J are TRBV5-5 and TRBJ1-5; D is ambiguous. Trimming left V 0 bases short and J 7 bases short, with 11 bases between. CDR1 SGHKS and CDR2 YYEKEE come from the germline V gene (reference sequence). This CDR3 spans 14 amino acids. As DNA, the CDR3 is TGTGCCAGCAGCTTGGAAGGTTCTCGACAGCCCCAGCATTTT. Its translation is CASSLEGSRQPQHF. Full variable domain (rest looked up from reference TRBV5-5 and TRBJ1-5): DAGVTQSPTHLIKTRGQQVTLRCSPISGHKSVSWYQQVLGQGPQFIFQYYEKEERGRGNFPDRFSARQFPNYSSELNVNALLLGDSALYLCASSLEGSRQPQHFGDGTRLSIL.

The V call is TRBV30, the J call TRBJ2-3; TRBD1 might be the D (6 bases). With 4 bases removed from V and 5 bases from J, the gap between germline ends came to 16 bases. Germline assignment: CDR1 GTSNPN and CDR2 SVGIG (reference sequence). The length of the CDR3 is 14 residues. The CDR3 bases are TGTGCCTGGACTGTTGGGGGCCTGGGAGATACGCAGTATTTT. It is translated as CAWTVGGLGDTQYF.

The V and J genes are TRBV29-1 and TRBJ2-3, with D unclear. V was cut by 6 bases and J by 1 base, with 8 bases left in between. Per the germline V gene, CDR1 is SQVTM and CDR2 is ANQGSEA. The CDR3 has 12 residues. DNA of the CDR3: TGCAGCGTCTTTGCTGGCACAGATACGCAGTATTTT. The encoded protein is CSVFAGTDTQYF.

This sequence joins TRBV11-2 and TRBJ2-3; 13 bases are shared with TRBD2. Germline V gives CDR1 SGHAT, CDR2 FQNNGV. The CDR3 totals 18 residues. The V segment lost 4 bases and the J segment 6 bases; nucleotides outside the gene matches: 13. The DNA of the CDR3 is TGTGCCAGCAGCTCATCCGGGACTAGCGGGGTGGTGAGGGATACGCAGTATTTT. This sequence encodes CASSSSGTSGVVRDTQYF.

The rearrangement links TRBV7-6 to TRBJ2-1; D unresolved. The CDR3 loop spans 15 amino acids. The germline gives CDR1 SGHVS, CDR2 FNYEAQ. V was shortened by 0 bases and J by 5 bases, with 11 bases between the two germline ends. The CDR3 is CASSLAQPLDNEQFF. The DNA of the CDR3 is TGTGCCAGCAGCTTAGCACAGCCGTTAGACAATGAGCAGTTCTTC.

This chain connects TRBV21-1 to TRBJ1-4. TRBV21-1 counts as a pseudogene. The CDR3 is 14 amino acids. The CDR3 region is CASPEEGPKEKLFF. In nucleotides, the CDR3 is TGTGCCAGCCCCGAGGAGGGGCCGAAGGAAAAACTGTTTTTT.

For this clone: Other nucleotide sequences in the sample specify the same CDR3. The CDR3 loop is CASSDSSRGTEAFF. CDR3 bases: TGTGCCAGCAGTGACTCTTCCAGGGGTACTGAAGCTTTCTTT. The genes are TRBV6-4 and TRBJ1-1, with D perhaps TRBD1 (6 bases). V lost 0 bases, J lost 5 bases, and 10 bases lay in between. The CDR3 runs 14 residues. The V gene's germline CDR1 is MRHNA and CDR2 SNTAGT.

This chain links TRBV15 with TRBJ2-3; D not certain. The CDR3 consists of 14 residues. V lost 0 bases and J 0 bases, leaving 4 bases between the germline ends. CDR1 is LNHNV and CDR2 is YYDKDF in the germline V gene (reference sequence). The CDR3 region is CATSRETSTDTQYF. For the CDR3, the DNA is TGTGCCACCAGCAGAGAAACTAGCACAGATACGCAGTATTTT.

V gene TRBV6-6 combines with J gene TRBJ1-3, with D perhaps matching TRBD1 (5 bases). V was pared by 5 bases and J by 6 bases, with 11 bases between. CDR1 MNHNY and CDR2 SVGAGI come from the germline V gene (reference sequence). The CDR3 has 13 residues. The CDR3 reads CASSQGSSNTIYF. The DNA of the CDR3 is TGTGCCAGCAGTCAGGGTTCTTCAAACACCATATATTTT.

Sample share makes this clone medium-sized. The CDR3 DNA reads as TGTGCCAGTAGTATGAAGGGACAGGGGGAATACGAGCAGTACTTC. Protein sequence: CASSMKGQGEYEQYF. The V and J genes are TRBV19 and TRBJ2-7; TRBD1 agrees at 11 bases. Trimming at V came to 3 bases and at J to 4 bases, leaving 5 bases not matched to a gene. CDR3 size: 15 residues. The V gene's germline CDR1 is LNHDA and CDR2 SQIVND (reference sequence).

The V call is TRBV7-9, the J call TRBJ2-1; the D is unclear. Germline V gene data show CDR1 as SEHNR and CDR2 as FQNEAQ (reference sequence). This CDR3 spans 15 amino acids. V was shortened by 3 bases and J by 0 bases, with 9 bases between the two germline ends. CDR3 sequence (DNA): TGTGCCAGCAGCTTCAATGGGGACTCCTACAATGAGCAGTTCTTC. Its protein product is CASSFNGDSYNEQFF.